This is a list of T cell receptor beta chains from one sample in a study of control samples from healthy donors and cancer patients. The method was immunoSEQ multiplex PCR; TCRdb's version includes in-frame clones alone and lacks a portion of them. The sample includes tens of thousands of clones, about 88% of them seen just once. The sequencing input was blood. The receptors derive from a woman in her 70s in good health. The CDR3 runs from the conserved cysteine through the conserved F or W. Fields, in order: D gene, J gene, clone size, V gene, CDR3 protein, CDR3 DNA. A D gene is named only where the DNA matches it firmly. Size is stated for part of the rows, as once, few or many counts, or as a class when the clone is expanded.

D gene: TRBD1; J gene: TRBJ2-5; clone size: -; V gene: TRBV7-8; CDR3 protein: CASSLAGTAQETQYF; CDR3 DNA: TGTGCCAGCAGCTTAGCCGGGACAGCCCAAGAGACCCAGTACTTC
D gene: -; J gene: TRBJ1-1; clone size: -; V gene: TRBV12-3/TRBV12-4; CDR3 protein: CASSLLVNTEAFF; CDR3 DNA: TGTGCCAGCAGTTTGTTGGTGAACACTGAAGCTTTCTTT
D gene: -; J gene: TRBJ1-1; clone size: -; V gene: TRBV28; CDR3 protein: CASSLSRNTEAFF; CDR3 DNA: TGTGCCAGCAGTTTGTCCAGGAACACTGAAGCTTTCTTT
D gene: -; J gene: TRBJ2-7; clone size: many; V gene: TRBV6-6; CDR3 protein: CASSPRVDGEQYF; CDR3 DNA: TGTGCCAGCAGTCCGCGTGTCGACGGGGAGCAGTACTTC
D gene: -; J gene: TRBJ2-2; clone size: -; V gene: TRBV5-8; CDR3 protein: CASSLKGAGELFF; CDR3 DNA: TGTGCCAGCAGCTTAAAAGGGGCCGGGGAGCTGTTTTTT
D gene: -; J gene: TRBJ2-1; clone size: -; V gene: TRBV24-1; CDR3 protein: CATSDLARGGYNEQFF; CDR3 DNA: TGTGCCACCAGTGATTTGGCCAGGGGAGGGTACAATGAGCAGTTCTTC
D gene: -; J gene: TRBJ2-6; clone size: -; V gene: TRBV7-6; CDR3 protein: CASSSRAGLYSGANVLTF; CDR3 DNA: TGTGCCAGCAGCTCCCGGGCAGGGTTATACTCTGGGGCCAACGTCCTGACTTTC
D gene: TRBD2; J gene: TRBJ2-1; clone size: -; V gene: TRBV27; CDR3 protein: CASSLVGRTHNEQFF; CDR3 DNA: TGTGCCAGCAGTTTAGTCGGGAGGACCCACAATGAGCAGTTCTTC
D gene: -; J gene: TRBJ2-7; clone size: -; V gene: TRBV11-2; CDR3 protein: CASSLTPSEQYF; CDR3 DNA: TGTGCCAGCAGCTTAACTCCCAGCGAGCAGTACTTC
D gene: TRBD2; J gene: TRBJ2-1; clone size: -; V gene: TRBV19; CDR3 protein: CASSISGTSGYNEQFF; CDR3 DNA: TGTGCCAGTAGTATCTCCGGGACTAGCGGGTACAATGAGCAGTTCTTC
D gene: TRBD1; J gene: TRBJ1-2; clone size: -; V gene: TRBV5-5; CDR3 protein: CASSSGQGGYGYTF; CDR3 DNA: TGTGCCAGCAGTTCCGGCCAGGGGGGCTATGGCTACACCTTC
D gene: -; J gene: TRBJ1-2; clone size: -; V gene: TRBV15; CDR3 protein: CATTPLGGQPPPGYTF; CDR3 DNA: TGTGCCACCACCCCCCTCGGTGGACAGCCACCCCCTGGCTACACCTTC
D gene: -; J gene: TRBJ1-1; clone size: -; V gene: TRBV29-1; CDR3 protein: CSVVHENTEAFF; CDR3 DNA: TGCAGCGTTGTTCATGAGAACACTGAAGCTTTCTTT
D gene: TRBD1; J gene: TRBJ2-1; clone size: -; V gene: TRBV18; CDR3 protein: CASSPEPTDRGLSYNEQFF; CDR3 DNA: TGTGCCAGCTCACCAGAGCCCACCGACAGGGGACTCTCCTACAATGAGCAGTTCTTC
D gene: -; J gene: TRBJ2-2; clone size: -; V gene: TRBV9; CDR3 protein: CASSVDTGELFF; CDR3 DNA: TGTGCCAGCAGCGTAGACACCGGGGAGCTGTTTTTT
D gene: -; J gene: TRBJ2-2; clone size: -; V gene: TRBV6-6; CDR3 protein: CASTPTPTGELFF; CDR3 DNA: TGTGCCAGCACACCCACCCCCACCGGGGAGCTGTTTTTT
D gene: -; J gene: TRBJ2-1; clone size: -; V gene: TRBV3-1/TRBV3-2; CDR3 protein: CASSQDNLAQNEQFF; CDR3 DNA: TGTGCCAGCAGCCAAGATAACCTAGCGCAAAATGAGCAGTTCTTC
D gene: -; J gene: TRBJ1-1; clone size: -; V gene: TRBV27; CDR3 protein: CASSLWGGANTEAFF; CDR3 DNA: TGTGCCAGCAGTTTGTGGGGAGGGGCGAACACTGAAGCTTTCTTT
D gene: -; J gene: TRBJ1-6; clone size: -; V gene: TRBV9; CDR3 protein: CASSVGPVEPLHF; CDR3 DNA: TGTGCCAGCAGCGTAGGTCCAGTAGAACCCCTCCACTTT
D gene: -; J gene: TRBJ1-1; clone size: -; V gene: TRBV20-1; CDR3 protein: CSASLGRSTEAFF; CDR3 DNA: TGCAGTGCTAGTTTGGGTCGGAGTACTGAAGCTTTCTTT
D gene: -; J gene: TRBJ1-1; clone size: -; V gene: TRBV5-4; CDR3 protein: CASSTPRQQSEAFF; CDR3 DNA: TGTGCCAGCAGCACCCCGAGACAGCAGAGTGAAGCTTTCTTT
D gene: -; J gene: TRBJ1-3; clone size: -; V gene: TRBV10-2; CDR3 protein: CASSGTGQGTLPGNTIYF; CDR3 DNA: TGCGCCAGCAGTGGAACGGGACAAGGTACCCTCCCGGGAAACACCATATATTTT
D gene: TRBD1; J gene: TRBJ1-6; clone size: -; V gene: TRBV5-1; CDR3 protein: CASSLQLDRGNSPLHF; CDR3 DNA: TGCGCCAGCAGCTTGCAGCTTGACAGGGGGAATTCACCCCTCCACTTT
D gene: -; J gene: TRBJ1-2; clone size: -; V gene: TRBV29-1; CDR3 protein: CSVDTGAEGYTF; CDR3 DNA: TGCAGCGTCGACACGGGGGCAGAGGGCTACACCTTC
D gene: -; J gene: TRBJ1-2; clone size: -; V gene: TRBV6-1; CDR3 protein: CASSEMVWDYGYTF; CDR3 DNA: TGTGCCAGCAGTGAAATGGTGTGGGACTATGGCTACACCTTC
D gene: -; J gene: TRBJ1-2; clone size: -; V gene: TRBV2; CDR3 protein: CASSGGDGGYTF; CDR3 DNA: TGTGCCAGCAGTGGGGGGGATGGCGGCTACACCTTC
D gene: -; J gene: TRBJ1-2; clone size: few; V gene: TRBV4-3; CDR3 protein: CASSQVRTSNYGYTF; CDR3 DNA: TGCGCCAGCAGCCAAGTTAGGACGTCAAACTATGGCTACACCTTC
D gene: -; J gene: TRBJ1-2; clone size: -; V gene: TRBV29-1; CDR3 protein: CSVEEGRDGYTF; CDR3 DNA: TGCAGCGTTGAAGAGGGGCGTGACGGCTACACCTTC
D gene: -; J gene: TRBJ1-1; clone size: -; V gene: TRBV5-1; CDR3 protein: CASSLDLRKEMNTEAFF; CDR3 DNA: TGCGCCAGCAGCTTGGATTTGCGAAAGGAAATGAACACTGAAGCTTTCTTT
D gene: -; J gene: TRBJ1-1; clone size: -; V gene: TRBV21-1; CDR3 protein: CASSPSSNTEAFF; CDR3 DNA: TGTGCCAGCAGTCCAAGCTCGAACACTGAAGCTTTCTTT
D gene: -; J gene: TRBJ1-2; clone size: -; V gene: TRBV7-9; CDR3 protein: CASSPTGSAGYTF; CDR3 DNA: TGTGCCAGCAGCCCCACAGGTAGCGCTGGCTACACCTTC
D gene: TRBD2; J gene: TRBJ2-2; clone size: -; V gene: TRBV2; CDR3 protein: CASSDSSGGNTGELFF; CDR3 DNA: TGTGCCAGCAGTGATTCCAGCGGGGGGAACACCGGGGAGCTGTTTTTT
D gene: -; J gene: TRBJ1-4; clone size: -; V gene: TRBV7-9; CDR3 protein: CASSLASGGNEKLFF; CDR3 DNA: TGTGCCAGCAGCTTAGCGTCCGGGGGAAATGAAAAACTGTTTTTT
D gene: -; J gene: TRBJ1-1; clone size: -; V gene: TRBV2; CDR3 protein: CASTFSQGDTEAFF; CDR3 DNA: TGTGCCAGCACCTTCTCACAGGGTGACACTGAAGCTTTCTTT
D gene: TRBD2; J gene: TRBJ2-7; clone size: -; V gene: TRBV11-2; CDR3 protein: CASSLVVAGGTYEQYF; CDR3 DNA: TGTGCCAGCAGCTTAGTGGTAGCGGGGGGAACCTACGAGCAGTACTTC
D gene: -; J gene: TRBJ2-1; clone size: few; V gene: TRBV7-9; CDR3 protein: CASSPIRGMLNEQFF; CDR3 DNA: TGTGCCAGCAGCCCCATCCGGGGGATGCTCAATGAGCAGTTCTTC
D gene: -; J gene: TRBJ2-7; clone size: -; V gene: TRBV7-9; CDR3 protein: CASSSTFEGRYEQYF; CDR3 DNA: TGTGCCAGCAGCTCCACTTTTGAAGGTCGGTACGAGCAGTACTTC
D gene: TRBD2; J gene: TRBJ2-1; clone size: -; V gene: TRBV2; CDR3 protein: CASSTLGIAGGFLDEQFF; CDR3 DNA: TGTGCCAGCAGTACCCTGGGAATAGCGGGAGGCTTTCTTGATGAGCAGTTCTTC
D gene: TRBD1; J gene: TRBJ1-1; clone size: -; V gene: TRBV9; CDR3 protein: CASSVDQGDTEAFF; CDR3 DNA: TGTGCCAGCAGCGTGGATCAGGGGGACACTGAAGCTTTCTTT
D gene: -; J gene: TRBJ2-4; clone size: few; V gene: TRBV6-1; CDR3 protein: CASSEAGAVAKNIQYF; CDR3 DNA: TGTGCCAGCAGTGAAGCGGGGGCAGTAGCCAAAAACATTCAGTACTTC
D gene: -; J gene: TRBJ2-1; clone size: -; V gene: TRBV5-1; CDR3 protein: CASSRDSVSYNEQFF; CDR3 DNA: TGCGCCAGCAGCCGGGACTCCGTCTCCTACAATGAGCAGTTCTTC
D gene: -; J gene: TRBJ2-2; clone size: -; V gene: TRBV7-3; CDR3 protein: CASSSTAPGTGELFF; CDR3 DNA: TGTGCCAGCAGCTCGACGGCCCCGGGCACCGGGGAGCTGTTTTTT
D gene: -; J gene: TRBJ1-1; clone size: -; V gene: TRBV5-4; CDR3 protein: CATSAPPIRAEAFF; CDR3 DNA: TGTGCCACCTCAGCCCCACCAATTAGGGCTGAAGCTTTCTTT
D gene: TRBD1; J gene: TRBJ1-2; clone size: -; V gene: TRBV5-1; CDR3 protein: CASSYGTGSNLGYTF; CDR3 DNA: TGCGCCAGCAGCTATGGGACAGGGTCAAATCTCGGCTACACCTTC
D gene: -; J gene: TRBJ1-2; clone size: -; V gene: TRBV30; CDR3 protein: CAWSALWSYTF; CDR3 DNA: TGTGCCTGGAGTGCCCTGTGGAGCTACACCTTC
D gene: TRBD2; J gene: TRBJ2-3; clone size: -; V gene: TRBV13; CDR3 protein: CASRSTSGVGGTDTQYF; CDR3 DNA: TGTGCCAGCAGATCGACTAGCGGGGTTGGGGGCACAGATACGCAGTATTTT
D gene: -; J gene: TRBJ2-2; clone size: -; V gene: TRBV18; CDR3 protein: CASSPWVTNTGELFF; CDR3 DNA: TGTGCCAGCTCACCATGGGTAACGAACACCGGGGAGCTGTTTTTT
D gene: -; J gene: TRBJ1-2; clone size: -; V gene: TRBV29-1; CDR3 protein: CSVEGVDGYTF; CDR3 DNA: TGCAGCGTTGAAGGGGTCGATGGCTACACCTTC
D gene: TRBD2; J gene: TRBJ2-2; clone size: -; V gene: TRBV6-4; CDR3 protein: CASSSLAGGTNTGELFF; CDR3 DNA: TGTGCCAGCAGTAGTCTAGCGGGGGGCACGAACACCGGGGAGCTGTTTTTT
D gene: -; J gene: TRBJ1-5; clone size: -; V gene: TRBV30; CDR3 protein: CAWSVPGRGRISNQPQHF; CDR3 DNA: TGTGCCTGGAGTGTACCCGGTAGGGGGAGGATAAGCAATCAGCCCCAGCATTTT
D gene: TRBD1; J gene: TRBJ2-3; clone size: -; V gene: TRBV10-3; CDR3 protein: CAISGWDRASTDTQYF; CDR3 DNA: TGTGCCATCAGCGGATGGGACAGGGCTAGCACAGATACGCAGTATTTT
D gene: TRBD2; J gene: TRBJ2-1; clone size: few; V gene: TRBV2; CDR3 protein: CASSPGLVGAYNEQFF; CDR3 DNA: TGTGCCAGCAGTCCAGGACTAGTCGGGGCCTACAATGAGCAGTTCTTC
D gene: -; J gene: TRBJ1-4; clone size: -; V gene: TRBV9; CDR3 protein: CASSVAGATNEKLFF; CDR3 DNA: TGTGCCAGCAGCGTAGCGGGGGCAACTAATGAAAAACTGTTTTTT
D gene: TRBD2; J gene: TRBJ2-3; clone size: few; V gene: TRBV7-9; CDR3 protein: CASMSAGGYKRDTQYF; CDR3 DNA: TGTGCCAGCATGAGTGCGGGAGGGTATAAGAGAGATACGCAGTATTTT
D gene: -; J gene: TRBJ2-7; clone size: -; V gene: TRBV6-6; CDR3 protein: CASTRSGVYEQYF; CDR3 DNA: TGTGCCAGCACTCGTAGCGGAGTCTACGAGCAGTACTTC
D gene: TRBD1; J gene: TRBJ1-6; clone size: -; V gene: TRBV5-1; CDR3 protein: CASSRDSHSPLHF; CDR3 DNA: TGCGCCAGCAGTCGGGACAGCCATTCACCCCTCCACTTT
D gene: -; J gene: TRBJ1-1; clone size: -; V gene: TRBV5-1; CDR3 protein: CASGLGLGVENTEAFF; CDR3 DNA: TGCGCCAGCGGACTAGGCCTTGGAGTGGAGAACACTGAAGCTTTCTTT